This T cell receptor (beta chain) originates from a study of blood T cell repertoires in COVID-19. The table came from immunoSEQ multiplex PCR; TCRdb's copy has only in-frame clones and leaves some out. The repertoire holds about 140,000 clones, with about nine tenths as singletons. The CDR3 loop spans 13 amino acids. The V gene lost 5 bases and the J gene lost 0 bases, with 7 bases spanning the gap. From germline, CDR1 is KGHSH and CDR2 LQKENI. V is TRBV18 and J is TRBJ1-1; no reliable D call. The specimen was peripheral blood. This sequence was found in an elderly woman with acute or convalescent COVID-19. CDR3 sequence: CASSMALNTEAFF. CDR3 in DNA: TGTGCCAGCTCAATGGCATTGAACACTGAAGCTTTCTTT.